The clone carrying this TCR beta chain was counted many times. Regions amplified from RNA transcripts were the TCR beta CDR3 regions. In the first-round RT-PCR of the TCR CDR3, the HTBI primer set was used. TCRdb recomputed calls from the multiplex PCR reads with MiXCR, one row per CDR3 protein. The sample yields 500,000 to 650,000 distinct CDR3 sequences, 17% seen once. The sample originates from a study of T cells in Graves' hyperthyroidism and ophthalmopathy. Specimen: blood. The TCR sequence derives from a woman between 18 and 29 years old with Graves' ophthalmopathy.

For the CDR3, the DNA is TGTGCCAGCAGTTTAGCGGGGGGGTTGAATGAGCAGTTCTTC. Encoded protein: CASSLAGGLNEQFF. The J gene is TRBJ2-1, the V gene TRBV27, with TRBD2 matching over 9 bases. Looked up from germline, CDR1 is MNHEY and CDR2 is SMNVEV (reference sequence). The junction had 3 bases not matched to a gene; V was cut back by 2 bases and J by 7 bases. There are 14 residues in the CDR3.